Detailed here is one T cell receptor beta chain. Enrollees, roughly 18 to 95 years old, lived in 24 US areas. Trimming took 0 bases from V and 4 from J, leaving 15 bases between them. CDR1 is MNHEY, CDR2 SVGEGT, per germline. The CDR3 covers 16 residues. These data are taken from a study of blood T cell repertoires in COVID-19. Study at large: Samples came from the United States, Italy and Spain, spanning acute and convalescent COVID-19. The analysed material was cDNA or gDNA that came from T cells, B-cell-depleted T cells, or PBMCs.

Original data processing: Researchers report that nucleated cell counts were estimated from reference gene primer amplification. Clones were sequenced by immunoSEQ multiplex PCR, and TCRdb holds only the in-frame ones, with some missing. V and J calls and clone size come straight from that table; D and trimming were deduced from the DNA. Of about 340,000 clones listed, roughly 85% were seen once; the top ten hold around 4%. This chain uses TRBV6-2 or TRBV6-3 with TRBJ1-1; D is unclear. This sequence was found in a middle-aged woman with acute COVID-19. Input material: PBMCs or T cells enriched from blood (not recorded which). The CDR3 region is CASSYSPAGSGTEAFF. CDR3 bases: TGTGCCAGCAGTTACTCCCCGGCAGGATCCGGCACTGAAGCTTTCTTT.